This record looks at one TCR beta chain sequence and its context. Its antigen is still unknown. This CDR3 spans 15 amino acids. Germline V lookup: CDR1 SGDLS, CDR2 YYNGEE. The sample originates from a study of CXCR3-negative and CXCR3-positive naive CD8 T cells. Libraries of TRB cDNA were made by 5' RACE and carried UMIs. For each CDR3 protein, TCRdb gives one entry from its re-call of the 5' RACE reads, without DNA. Across tens of thousands of distinct CDR3 sequences, the top ten clones capture 4% of the sample. Points from the study as a whole: TRB CDR3 hydrophobicity was greater in CXCR3-positive naive cells than in CXCR3-negative naive cells.

The V gene is TRBV9, the J gene TRBJ2-7; there is no DNA to check the TCRdb D call of TRBD1. The sample taken for sequencing was naive CXCR3- CD8+ T cells from blood. Subset indicated: CD45RO-CCR7+CD27+CD95- naive CD8+ T cells lacking CXCR3 (TNR3-). This clonotype was obtained from a human donor in good health. Some clones in this sample may be carry-over from other donors' samples. Here the CDR3 reads CASSGGGGQGYEQYF.